The rows below give T cell receptor beta chains drawn from one sample of a study of post-analysis software for immune sequencing data. TCRdb reprocessed the PCR reads with MiXCR, giving one entry per CDR3 protein. The data contain about 400,000 distinct CDR3 sequences, around a third of them seen just once; the ten biggest clones take up 10% to 15%. Sequencing was carried out using blood. The receptor set was obtained from a girl aged 10 to 17 with multiple sclerosis. CDR3s include the opening cysteine and the closing phenylalanine or tryptophan. The D gene is left open where the match is weak. Some rows mark clone size as missing; the rest say once, few, many or name a class of expanded clone.

clone_size	v_call	d_call	j_call	cdr3_nt	cdr3_aa
.	TRBV7-8	TRBD1	TRBJ2-7	TGTGCCAGCAGCTTCCAGACAGGGGTGGCCTCCTACGAGCAGTACTTC	CASSFQTGVASYEQYF
few	TRBV3-1	TRBD1	TRBJ2-7	TGTGCCAGCAGCCCCATTCAGACAGGGAGCTACGAGCAGTACTTC	CASSPIQTGSYEQYF
.	TRBV5-1	.	TRBJ2-3	TGCGCCAGCAGCACGTTTCAGTCGGATACGCAGTATTTT	CASSTFQSDTQYF
.	TRBV4-3	.	TRBJ2-4	TGCGCCAGCAGCCAAGGTGGTCAGGGTTACGACATTCAGTACTTC	CASSQGGQGYDIQYF
.	TRBV2	.	TRBJ2-3	TGTGCCAGCATCGCAGGACCCAGGGACACAGATACGCAGTATTTT	CASIAGPRDTDTQYF
few	TRBV5-1	.	TRBJ1-2	TGCGCCAGCAGCCCTCCGGAAAGGGTAGGAGGCTACACCTTC	CASSPPERVGGYTF
.	TRBV6-5	TRBD1	TRBJ1-2	TGTGCCAGCAGTTCGAGGACAGGGGGCAAGAGGGGCTACACCTTC	CASSSRTGGKRGYTF
once	TRBV7-9	.	TRBJ1-2	TGTGCCAGCAGCTTCGGGCGGGAATTAAGAAGCGGCTACACCTTC	CASSFGRELRSGYTF
.	TRBV7-9	.	TRBJ2-7	TGTGCCAGCAGCTTAGGGGCAGGGTGGAGCGGCGAGCAGTACTTC	CASSLGAGWSGEQYF
.	TRBV5-1	TRBD1	TRBJ1-1	TGCGCCAGCAGCCAGTTCGGACAGGGTTCGGGGAGTGAAGCTTTCTTT	CASSQFGQGSGSEAFF
.	TRBV5-1	.	TRBJ1-2	TGCGCCAGCACCTTCCGCCCGAGTTACTATGGCTACACCTTC	CASTFRPSYYGYTF
.	TRBV12-3/TRBV12-4	.	TRBJ2-2	TGTGCCAGCAGTAAAACGACGGACACCGGGGAGCTGTTTTTT	CASSKTTDTGELFF
.	TRBV18	.	TRBJ2-3	TGTGCCAGCTCACCACAAAACACAGATACGCAGTATTTT	CASSPQNTDTQYF
.	TRBV7-2	.	TRBJ2-1	TGTGCCGGCAGCTTAGATGATGGCCCCTACAATGAGCAGTTCTTC	CAGSLDDGPYNEQFF
.	TRBV6-5	.	TRBJ1-1	TGTGCCAGCAGTTACTCGGGAAGGGAAGCTTTCTTT	CASSYSGREAFF
few	TRBV5-1	.	TRBJ2-7	TGCGCCAGCAGCTTGATGAAGGTGAGCTCCTACGAGCAGTACTTC	CASSLMKVSSYEQYF
few	TRBV11-1	.	TRBJ2-5	TGTGCCAGCAGCTTCCGCGGGGACAGACAAGAGACCCAGTACTTC	CASSFRGDRQETQYF
.	TRBV30	TRBD1	TRBJ2-7	TGTGCCTGGGGGGACAGGGGCTACGAGCAGTACTTC	CAWGDRGYEQYF
.	TRBV7-9	TRBD1	TRBJ2-1	TGTGCCAGCAGCCCCGGGACAGGGTACAATGAGCAGTTCTTC	CASSPGTGYNEQFF
few	TRBV7-9	.	TRBJ2-6	TGTGCCAGCAGCCGTGGACAACCCCACTCTGGGGCCAACGTCCTGACTTTC	CASSRGQPHSGANVLTF
.	TRBV11-2	TRBD2	TRBJ2-1	TGTGCCAGCAGCTCTCTCCGGGGGGGTGGCAATGAGCAGTTCTTC	CASSSLRGGGNEQFF
.	TRBV29-1	.	TRBJ2-5	TGCAGCGTTGGAGTTGGGGCGCGGGAGACCCAGTACTTC	CSVGVGARETQYF